This TCR beta chain comes out of a study of tumor-infiltrating lymphocytes in primary liver carcinoma. Study information: Sequencing of the samples generated roughly 3.5 to 8 million productive TCRbeta reads, with similar yields across tissue types. Study-level findings and limits: Less overlap was seen in tumor-adjacent and tumor-blood pairs than in tumor region pairs. Roughly 7-25% of top clones, and no more, occurred in all five tumor regions.

From 20-30 mg of unsorted bulk tissue, DNA and RNA were co-extracted together. TCR beta cDNA came from roughly 550 ng total RNA, primed with a constant-region primer. ARM-PCR was slightly modified, and three nested multiplex PCR rounds with it gave rise to the TCR beta libraries. Via MiXCR, TCRdb re-called the multiplex PCR reads, giving one row per CDR3 protein. The table records under 90,000 distinct CDR3 sequences, 60% to 75% of them present only once. Of note for this clonotype: The antigen remains undetermined. At one of its ends the junction is not consistent with the germline gene, which may arise from a read error.

The source of this sequence is a man aged 35-49 years with primary liver carcinoma and hepatitis B virus infection. Sequenced: liver tumor tissue from sampling region 1. Subset here: tumor region T1, superior pole.

CDR3 sequence: CAISGYLLGGPYEADTQYF. The CDR3 region has the DNA TGTGCCATCAGCGGGTACCTACTGGGAGGGCCTTATGAGGCAGATACGCAGTATTTT. This rearrangement joins TRBV15 to TRBJ2-3; 7 bases are shared with TRBD2. The CDR3 consists of 19 residues. In germline, CDR1 is LNHNV, CDR2 YYDKDF (reference sequence).